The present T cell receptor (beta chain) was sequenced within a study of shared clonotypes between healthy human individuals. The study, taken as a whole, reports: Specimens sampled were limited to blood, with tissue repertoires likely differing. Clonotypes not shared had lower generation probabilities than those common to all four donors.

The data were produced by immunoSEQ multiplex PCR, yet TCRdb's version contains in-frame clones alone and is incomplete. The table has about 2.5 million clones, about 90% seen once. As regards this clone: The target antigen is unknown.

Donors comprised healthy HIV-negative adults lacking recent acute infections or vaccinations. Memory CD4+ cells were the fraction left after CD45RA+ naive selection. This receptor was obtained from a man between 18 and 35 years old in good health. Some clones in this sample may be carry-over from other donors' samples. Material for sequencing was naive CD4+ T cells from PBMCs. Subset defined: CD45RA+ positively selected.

CDR3: CASSSRGQGGVAFF. The DNA for the CDR3 is TGTGCCAGCAGTTCGAGGGGACAGGGTGGCGTTGCTTTCTTT. The chain combines TRBV27 with TRBJ1-1, with 9 bases aligning to TRBD1. With 4 bases clipped from V and 11 bases from J, the junction kept 11 bases outside the gene matches. Per germline, CDR1 MNHEY and CDR2 SMNVEV (reference sequence). There are 14 residues in the CDR3.